The clone carrying this T cell receptor (beta chain) was observed at least ten times. Blood genomic DNA input for TRB amplification was 250-500 ng. Multiplex PCR with BIOMED2 TRB-A/B primer pools amplified TRB rearrangements. MiXCR, applied by TCRdb to the multiplex PCR reads, yields one record per CDR3 protein. The table records around 30,000 distinct CDR3 sequences, over 25% of them present only once. The data are from a study of T and B cells in COVID-19 patients. Sequenced input: blood. The sequence was collected from a human donor who had recovered from COVID-19.

The CDR3 nucleotides are TGTGCCAGCAACCCATGGGAGGCCCGAGAGACCCAGTACTTC. Its protein is CASNPWEARETQYF. This chain uses TRBV6-5 with TRBJ2-5, with a possible D match to TRBD2 (6 bases). With 7 bases removed from V and 4 bases from J, the gap between germline ends came to 16 bases. The germline V gene encodes CDR1 MNHEY and CDR2 SVGAGI. This CDR3 has 14 amino acids.